The next 15 T cell receptor beta chains were all read from a single sample in a study of post-analysis software for immune sequencing data. Points from the study as a whole: The five TRBV segments detected at higher frequency in patients than in controls included TRBV5-6, TRBV5-1 and TRBV20-1.

These receptors' targets are unknown. Unique molecular identifiers were present in the TCR beta cDNA libraries. TCRdb re-called the PCR reads through MiXCR, storing one row per CDR3 protein. The table includes 350,000 to 450,000 distinct CDR3 sequences, less than 35% detected once. Sequencing input: blood. All receptors come from a girl aged 5-17 years with multiple sclerosis.

The V and J genes are TRBV25-1 and TRBJ1-2; tentatively, D is TRBD1 (5 bases). The CDR3 loop spans 15 amino acids. With 1 base removed from V and 4 bases from J, the gap between germline ends came to 13 bases. Germline V gene lookup returns CDR1 MGHDK and CDR2 SYGVNS. In nucleotides, the CDR3 is TGTGCCAGCAGTGAATGGAACCCGAGGGGCTATGGCTACACCTTC. This encodes CASSEWNPRGYGYTF.

The chain has TRBV6-5 and TRBJ2-7; 7 bases are a match to TRBD1. TRBJ2-5 explains the end of the DNA better; the J call may be wrong. There are 16 residues in the CDR3. Looked up from germline, CDR1 is MNHEY and CDR2 is SVGAGI. The CDR3 DNA reads as TGTGCCAGCAGTTTCTGGGACAGAGACCTATCGGAGACCCAGTACTTC. It codes for CASSFWDRDLSETQYF.

This clonotype was seen many times. The CDR3 loop is CSVEDSVYEQYF. The CDR3, as DNA: TGCAGCGTCGAGGACAGCGTCTACGAGCAGTACTTC. The genes are TRBV29-1 and TRBJ2-7, with D maybe TRBD1 (6 bases). Trimming pared 6 bases from V and 3 bases from J, leaving 12 bases between. CDR3 length equals 12 residues. CDR1 is SQVTM, CDR2 ANQGSEA, per germline.

The CDR3 nucleotides are TGTGCCAGCAGGCTTTCAGGGGGAACTGAAGCTTTCTTT. It yields the protein CASRLSGGTEAFF. The rearrangement links TRBV5-6 to TRBJ1-1; 7 bases map to TRBD1. Unmatched junction bases numbered 6, after V lost 5 bases and J lost 5 bases. Germline V gene sequence: CDR1 SGHDT, CDR2 YYEEEE. The CDR3 is 13 residues long.

The CDR3 nucleotides read TGTGCCAGCACACCGGAAAGCACAGATACGCAGTATTTT. It codes for CASTPESTDTQYF. This chain links TRBV28 with TRBJ2-3, with D uncertain. Trimming left V 7 bases short and J 0 bases short, with 8 bases between. The CDR3 covers 13 residues. Germline V gene data show CDR1 as MDHEN and CDR2 as SYDVKM.

The V and J genes are TRBV12-3 or TRBV12-4 and TRBJ2-5; 8 bases agree with TRBD1. J lost 2 bases, V lost 7 bases, and 9 bases had no gene match. The CDR3 is 15 amino acids. The CDR3 here is CASTRGQGFQETQYF. The DNA for the CDR3 is TGTGCCAGCACAAGAGGACAGGGCTTTCAAGAGACCCAGTACTTC.

This clonotype was counted between two and nine times. The chain is built from TRBV4-1 and TRBJ2-7, with a tentative D call TRBD2 (5 bases). V was pared by 1 base and J by 0 bases, with 13 bases between. Germline-derived CDR1 and CDR2 are MGHRA and YSYEKL. CDR3 length equals 16 residues. The chain's CDR3 is CASSQGRALDSYEQYF. The CDR3 DNA reads TGCGCCAGCAGCCAAGGGCGGGCCTTGGACTCCTACGAGCAGTACTTC.

This chain links TRBV4-1 with TRBJ2-5; TRBD2 agrees at 11 bases. The CDR3 covers 16 residues. The V gene end was trimmed by 5 bases and the J gene end by 2 bases; junction bases not matched to a gene: 7. From germline, CDR1 is MGHRA and CDR2 YSYEKL. The CDR3 region has the DNA TGCGCCAGCAGCGGCCACGGGACTAGCGGACAAGAGACCCAGTACTTC. It is translated as CASSGHGTSGQETQYF.

This clonotype was seen at least ten times. The V gene is TRBV4-3, the J gene TRBJ2-1; 14 nucleotides line up with TRBD2. V dropped 4 bases and J dropped 7; count of bases not matched to a gene: 9. The CDR3 is 17 amino acids. Germline V gene sequence: CDR1 LGHNA, CDR2 YSLEER. CDR3 amino acids: CASSPREGLAGVNEQFF. For the CDR3, the DNA is TGCGCCAGCAGCCCCAGAGAGGGACTAGCGGGGGTAAATGAGCAGTTCTTC.

To note about this clonotype: This could be a read error, since a much larger clone is one nucleotide away. The chain links TRBV4-2 to TRBJ2-5, with no clear D. The germline V and J ends were trimmed by 0 bases and 11 bases, with 22 bases remaining between them. CDR1 and CDR2 (germline): LGHNA, YNFKEQ. The CDR3 is 16 amino acids. Written as DNA, the CDR3 is TGTGCCAGCAGCCAAGAGGGTTGGGTAGTGCAGAATGAGCAGTACTTC. It translates to CASSQEGWVVQNEQYF.

This clonotype occurred a few times. J is TRBJ2-5 and V is TRBV28; a possible D gene is TRBD1 (6 bases). The CDR3 covers 15 residues. V was clipped by 5 bases and J by 2 bases, with 15 bases between them. Germline V gives CDR1 MDHEN, CDR2 SYDVKM. CDR3 protein: CASSPGQLMQETQYF. Here the CDR3 DNA reads TGTGCCAGCAGTCCCGGACAGCTGATGCAAGAGACCCAGTACTTC.

This clonotype was counted only a few times. This chain uses TRBV6-6 with TRBJ1-4; D perhaps matches TRBD1 (6 bases). Per the germline V gene, CDR1 is MNHNY and CDR2 is SVGAGI (reference sequence). V was clipped by 0 bases and J by 14 bases, with 19 bases between them. There are 15 residues in the CDR3. This CDR3 reads CASSYSRHRESFLFF. DNA for the CDR3: TGTGCCAGCAGTTACTCGAGGCACAGGGAGTCATTCCTGTTTTTT.

The chain joins TRBV5-1 to TRBJ2-1; 8 bases match TRBD1. V dropped 4 bases and J dropped 5; count of bases not matched to a gene: 5. This CDR3 spans 14 amino acids. Germline V gene data show CDR1 as SGHRS and CDR2 as YFSETQ. In nucleotides, the CDR3 is TGCGCCAGCAGCAGGACAGGGATTGACAATGAGCAGTTCTTC. Protein product: CASSRTGIDNEQFF.

This clonotype was counted at least ten times. The chain recombines TRBV4-1 with TRBJ1-2, with D possibly matching TRBD1 (5 bases). Between the trimmed V and J ends, which lost 5 bases and 4 bases, there was a span of 17 bases. CDR1 and CDR2 from the germline V gene are MGHRA and YSYEKL. This CDR3 contains 15 residues. CDR3 coding DNA: TGCGCCAGCAGCGATCTAACAGACAGAAGCTATGGCTACACCTTC. As protein: CASSDLTDRSYGYTF.

With regard to this clonotype: Germline is not matched at one junction end, which may reflect a read error. CDR3: CASSLSSIAPTDAQYF. CDR3 in DNA: TGTGCCAGCAGTTTGTCGAGCATAGCGCCCACAGATGCGCAGTATTTT. The chain combines TRBV12-3 or TRBV12-4 with TRBJ2-3; perhaps TRBD2 as D (5 bases). This CDR3 has 16 amino acids.